The T cell receptor beta chain described here comes from a study of blood T cell repertoires in COVID-19. Study-level background: COVID-19 samples from acute and convalescent phases originated in the United States, Italy and Spain. Sources were T cells, B-cell-depleted T cells, or PBMCs; the material itself was cDNA or gDNA.

This clone was seen just once. In germline, CDR1 is KGHSH, CDR2 LQKENI. Trimming removed 4 bases at V and 8 bases at J, with 12 bases between. The CDR3 spans 14 residues. Original processing notes: Using reference gene primer amplification, nucleated cell counts were estimated. Sequencing used immunoSEQ multiplex PCR; TCRdb keeps in-frame clones, though not all of them. V and J calls and clone size follow that table, whereas D and trimming were derived from the DNA. The table has 120,000 to 150,000 clones, around 83% seen once. The sample consisted of peripheral blood. This receptor was identified in a woman of 80 years or more with acute or convalescent COVID-19. The rearrangement joins TRBV18 to TRBJ1-6; D remains ambiguous. The DNA of the CDR3 is TGTGCCAGCTCACTAGGCCCGGCGGATTCACCCCTCCACTTT. This encodes CASSLGPADSPLHF.